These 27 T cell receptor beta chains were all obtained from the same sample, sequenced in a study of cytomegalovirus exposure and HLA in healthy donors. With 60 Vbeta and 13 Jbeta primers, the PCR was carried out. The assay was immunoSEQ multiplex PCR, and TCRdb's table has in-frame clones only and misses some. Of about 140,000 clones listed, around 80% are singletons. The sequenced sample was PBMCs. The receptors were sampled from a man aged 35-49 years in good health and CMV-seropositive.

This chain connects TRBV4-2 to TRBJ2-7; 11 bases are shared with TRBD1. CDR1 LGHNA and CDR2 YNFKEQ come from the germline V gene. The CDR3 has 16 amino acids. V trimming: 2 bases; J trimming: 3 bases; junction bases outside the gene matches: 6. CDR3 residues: CASSQRRGQGVYEQYF. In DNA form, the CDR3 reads TGTGCCAGCAGCCAAAGAAGGGGACAGGGGGTCTACGAGCAGTACTTC.

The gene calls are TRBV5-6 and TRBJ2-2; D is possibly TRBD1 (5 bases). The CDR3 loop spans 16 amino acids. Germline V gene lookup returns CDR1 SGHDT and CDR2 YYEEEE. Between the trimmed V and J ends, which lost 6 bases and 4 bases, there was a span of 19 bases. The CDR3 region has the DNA TGTGCCAGCAATCAGGGCAACAGACGGAGCACCGGGGAGCTGTTTTTT. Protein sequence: CASNQGNRRSTGELFF.

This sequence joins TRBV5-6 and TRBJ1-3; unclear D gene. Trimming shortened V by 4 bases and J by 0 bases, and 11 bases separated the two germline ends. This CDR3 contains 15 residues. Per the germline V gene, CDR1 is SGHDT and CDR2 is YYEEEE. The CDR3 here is CASSPGGFSGNTIYF. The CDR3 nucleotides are TGTGCCAGCAGCCCGGGAGGGTTCTCTGGAAACACCATATATTTT.

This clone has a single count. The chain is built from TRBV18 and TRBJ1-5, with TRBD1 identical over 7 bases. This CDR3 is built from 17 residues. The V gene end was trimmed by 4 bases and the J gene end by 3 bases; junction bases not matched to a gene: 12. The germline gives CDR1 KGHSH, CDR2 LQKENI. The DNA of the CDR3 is TGTGCCAGCTCACGGGAATGGGGGACAGAAAACAATCAGCCCCAGCATTTT. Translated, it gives CASSREWGTENNQPQHF.

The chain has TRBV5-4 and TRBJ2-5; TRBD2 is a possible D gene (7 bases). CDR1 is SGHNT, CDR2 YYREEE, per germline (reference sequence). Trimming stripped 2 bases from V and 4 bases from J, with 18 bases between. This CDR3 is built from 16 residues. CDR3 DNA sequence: TGTGCCAGCAGCTTTGGGTGGAGGGGGGGGACAGAGACCCAGTACTTC. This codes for CASSFGWRGGTETQYF.

The CDR3 sequence is CAGQGSYGYTF. CDR3 bases: TGTGCCGGTCAGGGATCCTATGGCTACACCTTC. V is TRBV30 and J is TRBJ1-2, with a weak D call TRBD1 (5 bases). This CDR3 contains 11 residues. Germline-derived CDR1 and CDR2 are GTSNPN and SVGIG (reference sequence). The V gene lost 8 bases and the J gene lost 4 bases, with 11 bases spanning the gap.

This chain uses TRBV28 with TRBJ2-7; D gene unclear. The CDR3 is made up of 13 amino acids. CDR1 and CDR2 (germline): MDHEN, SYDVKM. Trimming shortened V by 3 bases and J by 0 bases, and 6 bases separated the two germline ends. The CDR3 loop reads CASSFTVSYEQYF. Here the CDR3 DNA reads TGTGCCAGCAGTTTTACAGTCTCCTACGAGCAGTACTTC.

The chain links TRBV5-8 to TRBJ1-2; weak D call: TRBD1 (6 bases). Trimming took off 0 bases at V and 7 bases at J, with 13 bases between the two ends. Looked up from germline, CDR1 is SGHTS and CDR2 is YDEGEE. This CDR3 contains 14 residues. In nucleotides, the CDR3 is TGTGCCAGCAGCTTGGCGGGGGGCTTCAGTGGCTACACCTTC. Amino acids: CASSLAGGFSGYTF.

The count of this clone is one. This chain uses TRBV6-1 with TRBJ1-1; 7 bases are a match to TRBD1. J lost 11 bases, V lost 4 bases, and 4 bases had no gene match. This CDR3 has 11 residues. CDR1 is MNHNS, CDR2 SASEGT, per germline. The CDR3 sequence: CASSGQGWAFF. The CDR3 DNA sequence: TGTGCCAGCAGTGGACAGGGCTGGGCTTTCTTT.

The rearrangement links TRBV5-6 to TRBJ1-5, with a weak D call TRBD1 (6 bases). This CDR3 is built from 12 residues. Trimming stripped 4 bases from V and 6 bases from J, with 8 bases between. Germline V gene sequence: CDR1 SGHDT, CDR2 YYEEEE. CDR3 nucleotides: TGTGCCAGCAGCGTAGGGGGTCAGCCCCAGCATTTT. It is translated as CASSVGGQPQHF.

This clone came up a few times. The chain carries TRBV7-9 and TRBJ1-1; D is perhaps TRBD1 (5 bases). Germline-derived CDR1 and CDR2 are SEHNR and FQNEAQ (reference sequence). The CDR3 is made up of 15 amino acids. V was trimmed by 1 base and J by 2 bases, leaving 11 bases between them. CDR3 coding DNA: TGTGCCAGCAGCTTAGATGCAGGGCTCAACACTGAAGCTTTCTTT. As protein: CASSLDAGLNTEAFF.

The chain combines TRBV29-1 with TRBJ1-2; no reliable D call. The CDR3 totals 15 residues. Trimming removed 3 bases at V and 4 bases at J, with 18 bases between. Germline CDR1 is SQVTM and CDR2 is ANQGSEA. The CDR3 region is CSVELLTRETYGYTF. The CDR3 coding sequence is TGCAGCGTTGAGCTCCTGACAAGAGAGACCTATGGCTACACCTTC.

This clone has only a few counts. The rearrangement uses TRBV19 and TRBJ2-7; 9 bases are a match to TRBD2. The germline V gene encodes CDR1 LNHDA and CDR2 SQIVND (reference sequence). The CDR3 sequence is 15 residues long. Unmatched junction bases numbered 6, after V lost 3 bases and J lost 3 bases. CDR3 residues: CASSIPREGLYEQYF. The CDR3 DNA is TGTGCCAGTAGTATCCCGCGGGAGGGCCTCTACGAGCAGTACTTC.

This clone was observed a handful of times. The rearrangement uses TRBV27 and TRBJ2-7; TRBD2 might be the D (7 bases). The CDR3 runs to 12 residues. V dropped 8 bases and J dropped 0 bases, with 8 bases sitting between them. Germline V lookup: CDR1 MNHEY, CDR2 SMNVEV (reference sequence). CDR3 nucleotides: TGTGCCAGCGGGGGGGCCTCCTACGAGCAGTACTTC. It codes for CASGGASYEQYF.

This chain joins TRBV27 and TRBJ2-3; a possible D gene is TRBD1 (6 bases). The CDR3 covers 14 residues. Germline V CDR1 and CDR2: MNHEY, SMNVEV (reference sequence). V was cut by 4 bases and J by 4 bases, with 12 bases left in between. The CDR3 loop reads CASSYQGTADTQYF. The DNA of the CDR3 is TGTGCCAGCAGTTACCAGGGGACCGCAGATACGCAGTATTTT.

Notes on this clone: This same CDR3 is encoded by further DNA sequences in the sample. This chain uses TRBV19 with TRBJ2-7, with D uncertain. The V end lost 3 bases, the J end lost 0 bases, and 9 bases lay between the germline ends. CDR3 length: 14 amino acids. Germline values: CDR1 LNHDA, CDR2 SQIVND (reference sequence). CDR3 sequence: CASSMGAYSYEQYF. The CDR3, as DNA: TGTGCCAGTAGTATGGGCGCTTACTCCTACGAGCAGTACTTC.

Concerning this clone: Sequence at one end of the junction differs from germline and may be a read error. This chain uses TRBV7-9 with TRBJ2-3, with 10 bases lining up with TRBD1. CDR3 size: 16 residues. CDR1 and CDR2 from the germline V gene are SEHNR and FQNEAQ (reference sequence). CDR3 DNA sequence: TGTTCCAGCAGCTTGACAGGGGGCATGGGTGTAGATACGCAGTATTTT. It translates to CSSSLTGGMGVDTQYF. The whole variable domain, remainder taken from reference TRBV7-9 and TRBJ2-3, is DTGVSQNPRHKITKRGQNVTFRCDPISEHNRLYWYRQTLGQGPEFLTYFQNEAQLEKSRLLSDRFSAERPKGSFSTLEIQRTEQGDSAMYLCSSSLTGGMGVDTQYFGPGTRLTVL.

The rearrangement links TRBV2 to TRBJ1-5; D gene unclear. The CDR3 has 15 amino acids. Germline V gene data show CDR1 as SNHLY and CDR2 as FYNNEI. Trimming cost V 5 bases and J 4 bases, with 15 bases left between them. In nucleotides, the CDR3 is TGTGCCAGCAGTTTGATGAGGGTAAAGAATCAGCCCCAGCATTTT. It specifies CASSLMRVKNQPQHF. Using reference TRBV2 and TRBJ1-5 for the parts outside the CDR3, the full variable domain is EPEVTQTPSHQVTQMGQEVILRCVPISNHLYFYWYRQILGQKVEFLVSFYNNEISEKSEIFDDQFSVERPDGSNFTLKIRSTKLEDSAMYFCASSLMRVKNQPQHFGDGTRLSIL.

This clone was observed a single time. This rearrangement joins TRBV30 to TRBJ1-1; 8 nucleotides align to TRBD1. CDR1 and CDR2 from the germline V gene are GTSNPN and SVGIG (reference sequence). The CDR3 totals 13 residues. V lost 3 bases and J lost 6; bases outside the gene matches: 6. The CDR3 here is CAWRRDRGAEAFF. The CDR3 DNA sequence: TGTGCCTGGAGACGAGACAGGGGAGCTGAAGCTTTCTTT.

CDR3 amino acids: CAISEGAGNQPQHF. CDR3 DNA sequence: TGTGCCATCAGTGAGGGGGCAGGCAATCAGCCCCAGCATTTT. J is TRBJ1-5 and V is TRBV10-3, with TRBD1 as a possible D gene (5 bases). CDR1 ENHRY and CDR2 SYGVKD come from the germline V gene. The CDR3 contains 14 residues. Trimming took off 2 bases at V and 2 bases at J, with 7 bases between the two ends.

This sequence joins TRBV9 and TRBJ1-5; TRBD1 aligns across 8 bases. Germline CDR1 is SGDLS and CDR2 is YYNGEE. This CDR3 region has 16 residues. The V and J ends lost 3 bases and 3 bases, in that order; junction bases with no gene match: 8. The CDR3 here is CASSGGTGGNNQPQHF. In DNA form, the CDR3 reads TGTGCCAGCAGCGGGGGGACAGGTGGTAACAATCAGCCCCAGCATTTT.

CDR3 amino acids: CASSLPGLASSYNEQFF. CDR3 nucleotide sequence: TGTGCCAGCAGCTTACCCGGACTGGCCAGCTCCTACAATGAGCAGTTCTTC. The rearrangement joins TRBV7-2 to TRBJ2-1; a possible D gene is TRBD2 (5 bases). The V end was cut by 2 bases, the J end by 0 bases, with 14 bases between. Germline V gene lookup returns CDR1 SGHTA and CDR2 FQGNSA. The length of the CDR3 is 17 residues.

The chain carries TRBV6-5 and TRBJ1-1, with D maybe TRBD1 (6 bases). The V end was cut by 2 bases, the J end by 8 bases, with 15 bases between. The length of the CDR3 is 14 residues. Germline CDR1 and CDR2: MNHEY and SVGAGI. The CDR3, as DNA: TGTGCCAGCAGTTACGCGATCTCAGGGGCCGAAGCTTTCTTT. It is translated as CASSYAISGAEAFF.

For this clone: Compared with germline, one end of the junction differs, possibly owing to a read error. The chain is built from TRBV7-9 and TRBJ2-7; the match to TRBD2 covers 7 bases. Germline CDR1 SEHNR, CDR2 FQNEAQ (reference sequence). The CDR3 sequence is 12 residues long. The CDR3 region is CSSSRDYLEQYF. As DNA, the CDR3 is TGTTCCAGCAGTCGGGACTACCTGGAGCAGTACTTC.

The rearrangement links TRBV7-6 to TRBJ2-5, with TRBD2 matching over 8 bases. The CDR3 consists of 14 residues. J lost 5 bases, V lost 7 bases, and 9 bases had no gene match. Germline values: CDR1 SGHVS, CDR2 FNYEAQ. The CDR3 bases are TGTGCCAGCACCCTTAGCGGGACTCAGGAGACCCAGTACTTC. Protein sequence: CASTLSGTQETQYF.

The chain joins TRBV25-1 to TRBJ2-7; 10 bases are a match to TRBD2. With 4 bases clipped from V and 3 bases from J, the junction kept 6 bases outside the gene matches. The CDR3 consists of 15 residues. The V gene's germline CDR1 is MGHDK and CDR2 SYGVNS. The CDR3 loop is CASSVSSGRGYEQYF. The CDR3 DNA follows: TGTGCCAGCAGTGTCTCAAGCGGGAGGGGCTACGAGCAGTACTTC.

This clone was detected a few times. CDR3 sequence: CSVGEVGSGNTIYF. Here the CDR3 DNA reads TGCAGCGTTGGTGAGGTTGGCTCTGGAAACACCATATATTTT. This chain joins TRBV29-1 and TRBJ1-3; D gene uncertain. V dropped 4 bases and J dropped 0 bases, with 10 bases sitting between them. In germline, CDR1 is SQVTM, CDR2 ANQGSEA. There are 14 residues in the CDR3.